One and the same sample provided the 23 T cell receptor beta chains below, sequenced in a study of T cells in localized non-small cell lung cancer. Method: immunoSEQ multiplex PCR; TCRdb's copy keeps in-frame clones and lacks some. The table has about 24,000 clones, roughly 88% seen once. This specimen consisted of peripheral blood mononuclear cells, obtained before any cancer treatment. These receptors all stem from a woman between 35 and 70 years old with stage III lung adenocarcinoma.

J is TRBJ1-2 and V is TRBV6-1, with no clear D. Germline assignment: CDR1 MNHNS and CDR2 SASEGT. Trimming removed 6 bases at V and 12 bases at J, with 11 bases between. This CDR3 contains 10 residues. CDR3 DNA: TGTGCCAGCAGGGGTTATGCCGACACCTTC. Translation gives CASRGYADTF.

In its sample, this clone was seen once. V gene TRBV5-5 combines with J gene TRBJ2-2; D gene unclear. The CDR3 loop spans 15 amino acids. The V and J ends lost 2 bases and 0 bases respectively, with 8 bases between them. Per the germline V gene, CDR1 is SGHKS and CDR2 is YYEKEE (reference sequence). The chain's CDR3 is CASSFTDSNTGELFF. The CDR3 nucleotides read TGTGCCAGCAGCTTCACAGATTCGAACACCGGGGAGCTGTTTTTT.

The chain uses TRBV2 and TRBJ2-7; TRBD1 might be the D (8 bases). The V gene lost 8 bases and the J gene lost 6 bases, with 20 bases spanning the gap. CDR1 is SNHLY and CDR2 is FYNNEI in the germline V gene. The CDR3 is 14 residues long. The chain's CDR3 is CASGGTGLGGEQYF. The CDR3 bases are TGTGCCAGCGGAGGGACAGGACTAGGGGGCGAGCAGTACTTC.

The V gene is TRBV5-6, the J gene TRBJ1-5; 9 bases line up with TRBD1. Germline values: CDR1 SGHDT, CDR2 YYEEEE. There are 16 residues in the CDR3. J was trimmed by 1 base and V by 3 bases; bases with no gene match: 5. CDR3 protein: CASSWGGQGSNQPQHF. In DNA, the CDR3 is TGTGCCAGCAGCTGGGGGGGACAGGGCAGCAATCAGCCCCAGCATTTT.

The gene calls are TRBV7-2 and TRBJ2-3, with TRBD2 identical over 9 bases. Per germline, CDR1 SGHTA and CDR2 FQGNSA. The CDR3 is 16 amino acids. V lost 4 bases to trimming and J lost 5 bases; unmatched junction nucleotides: 10. This CDR3 reads CASSSQGGGAKDTQYF. DNA of the CDR3: TGTGCCAGCAGCTCGCAGGGCGGGGGGGCCAAAGATACGCAGTATTTT.

This chain joins TRBV7-2 and TRBJ1-3; D is unresolved. Germline V gene sequence: CDR1 SGHTA, CDR2 FQGNSA. Trimming removed 2 bases from V and 4 bases from J, with 12 bases in between. This CDR3 has 15 amino acids. CDR3 amino acids: CASSLSRGMGNTIYF. The CDR3 DNA sequence: TGTGCCAGCAGCTTAAGTCGGGGAATGGGAAACACCATATATTTT. Full variable domain (rest looked up from reference TRBV7-2 and TRBJ1-3): GAGVSQSPSNKVTEKGKDVELRCDPISGHTALYWYRQSLGQGLEFLIYFQGNSAPDKSGLPSDRFSAERTGGSVSTLTIQRTQQEDSAVYLCASSLSRGMGNTIYFGEGSWLTVV.

The V call is TRBV7-2, the J call TRBJ2-1; D perhaps matches TRBD2 (5 bases). Trimming shortened V by 1 base and J by 7 bases, and 11 bases separated the two germline ends. This CDR3 contains 14 residues. Per the germline V gene, CDR1 is SGHTA and CDR2 is FQGNSA. CDR3 DNA: TGTGCCAGCAGCTTAGGTGGGAGTCTGAATGAGCAGTTCTTC. Amino acids: CASSLGGSLNEQFF. The whole variable domain, remainder taken from reference TRBV7-2 and TRBJ2-1, is GAGVSQSPSNKVTEKGKDVELRCDPISGHTALYWYRQSLGQGLEFLIYFQGNSAPDKSGLPSDRFSAERTGGSVSTLTIQRTQQEDSAVYLCASSLGGSLNEQFFGPGTRLTVL.

This clone was seen more than once but under ten times. V gene TRBV11-2 combines with J gene TRBJ1-2; 8 bases map to TRBD1. V trimming: 2 bases; J trimming: 7 bases; junction bases outside the gene matches: 3. The CDR3 covers 13 residues. CDR1 and CDR2 (germline): SGHAT, FQNNGV. CDR3 DNA sequence: TGTGCCAGCAGCTTATCAGGGGGCGGTGGCTACACCTTC. The encoded protein is CASSLSGGGGYTF.

The chain is built from TRBV15 and TRBJ1-6; 9 bases fit TRBD1. The V gene end was trimmed by 0 bases and the J gene end by 10 bases; junction bases not matched to a gene: 4. The CDR3 has 15 amino acids. Germline lookup yields CDR1 LNHNV and CDR2 YYDKDF (reference sequence). In DNA, the CDR3 is TGTGCCACCAGCAGAGATACAGGGGGCCGCTCACCCCTCCACTTT. Residues: CATSRDTGGRSPLHF.

The gene calls are TRBV10-3 and TRBJ1-1, with D tentatively TRBD1 (6 bases). This CDR3 comprises 14 residues. Deletions cut 6 bases from V and 4 bases from J, with 15 bases between. Germline assignment: CDR1 ENHRY and CDR2 SYGVKD. DNA of the CDR3: TGTGCCATCAGAGGGGGGCGGGGGACCACTGAAGCTTTCTTT. Residues: CAIRGGRGTTEAFF.

V and J are TRBV18 and TRBJ1-6; 10 bases are shared with TRBD1. With V trimmed by 4 bases and J by 7 bases, 10 bases remained unmatched. The CDR3 runs to 17 residues. Looked up from germline, CDR1 is KGHSH and CDR2 is LQKENI. The CDR3 DNA reads as TGTGCCAGCTCACGAAACCGGGACAGGGGATCGAATTCACCCCTCCACTTT. This gives the protein CASSRNRDRGSNSPLHF.

The chain has TRBV5-6 and TRBJ2-3; possible D gene TRBD1, 5 bases. Germline loops: CDR1 SGHDT, CDR2 YYEEEE. Trimming removed 1 base from V and 1 base from J, with 7 bases in between. The CDR3 contains 14 residues. The CDR3 reads CASSLRGGTDTQYF. The CDR3 DNA is TGTGCCAGCAGCTTGAGGGGTGGCACAGATACGCAGTATTTT.

V usage is TRBV11-2 and J usage is TRBJ2-1; 7 nucleotides match TRBD2. Germline-derived CDR1 and CDR2 are SGHAT and FQNNGV. CDR3 size: 15 residues. The V segment lost 5 bases and the J segment 4 bases; nucleotides outside the gene matches: 8. This chain's CDR3 is CASSPLREPYNEQFF. CDR3 in DNA: TGTGCCAGCAGCCCTCTGCGGGAGCCGTACAATGAGCAGTTCTTC.

The chain combines TRBV15 with TRBJ2-1, with D uncertain. Germline CDR1 reads LNHNV; CDR2 reads YYDKDF (reference sequence). V lost 4 bases to trimming and J lost 2 bases, with 3 bases between them. The CDR3 consists of 12 residues. CDR3 DNA: TGTGCCACCAGCACGACCTACAATGAGCAGTTCTTC. Amino acid sequence: CATSTTYNEQFF.

This chain connects TRBV5-5 to TRBJ2-3; 13 bases are shared with TRBD2. Germline V lookup: CDR1 SGHKS, CDR2 YYEKEE (reference sequence). V trimming: 4 bases; J trimming: 4 bases; junction bases outside the gene matches: 6. The CDR3 is 16 residues long. The CDR3 sequence: CASSPPLAGGPDTQYF. The CDR3 DNA reads TGTGCCAGCAGCCCCCCACTAGCGGGGGGGCCAGATACGCAGTATTTT.

The gene calls are TRBV19 and TRBJ1-2; D is unclear. Germline values: CDR1 LNHDA, CDR2 SQIVND (reference sequence). The CDR3 runs to 18 residues. Deletions cut 7 bases from V and 2 bases from J, with 26 bases between. CDR3 nucleotides: TGTGCCAGTACCCCACGCCCCTTGGACTTATCTTCAAACTATGGCTACACCTTC. Translated, it gives CASTPRPLDLSSNYGYTF.

The V and J genes are TRBV5-1 and TRBJ2-3; 9 nucleotides match TRBD2. The CDR3 contains 15 residues. The ends lost 0 bases at V and 4 bases at J; junction bases unmatched: 3. CDR1 is SGHRS and CDR2 is YFSETQ in the germline V gene. CDR3 nucleotides: TGCGCCAGCAGCTTGGCCGCGGGAGGGTCAGATACGCAGTATTTT. Translated, it gives CASSLAAGGSDTQYF.

The chain has TRBV7-7 and TRBJ2-5, with D tentatively TRBD1 (6 bases). The germline V and J ends were trimmed by 5 bases and 5 bases, with 15 bases remaining between them. CDR1 is SSHAT and CDR2 is FNYEAQ in the germline V gene (reference sequence). The CDR3 covers 14 residues. The CDR3 DNA is TGTGCCAGCAGCCTAGGGGGTCCCCAGGAGACCCAGTACTTC. It codes for CASSLGGPQETQYF. The variable domain in full, completed from reference TRBV7-7 and TRBJ2-5, reads GAGVSQSPRYKVTKRGQDVTLRCDPISSHATLYWYQQALGQGPEFLTYFNYEAQPDKSGLPSDRFSAERPEGSISTLTIQRTEQRDSAMYRCASSLGGPQETQYFGPGTRLLVL.

V usage is TRBV29-1 and J usage is TRBJ1-1; D remains ambiguous. There are 13 residues in the CDR3. The germline gives CDR1 SQVTM, CDR2 ANQGSEA. Trimming shortened V by 7 bases and J by 1 base, and 13 bases separated the two germline ends. Written as DNA, the CDR3 is TGCAGCGCCTTAGACCGACCGAACACTGAAGCTTTCTTT. It translates to CSALDRPNTEAFF. The whole variable domain, remainder taken from reference TRBV29-1 and TRBJ1-1, is SAVISQKPSRDICQRGTSLTIQCQVDSQVTMMFWYRQQPGQSLTLIATANQGSEATYESGFVIDKFPISRPNLTFSTLTVSNMSPEDSSIYLCSALDRPNTEAFFGQGTRLTVV.

The chain employs TRBV4-1 and TRBJ1-2; D uncertain. The V gene's germline CDR1 is MGHRA and CDR2 YSYEKL. Trimming took 1 base from V and 1 from J, leaving 7 bases between them. The CDR3 has 14 residues. The CDR3 region has the DNA TGCGCCAGCAGCCAAGTTAACGGTAACTATGGCTACACCTTC. Residues: CASSQVNGNYGYTF.

This clone was seen just once. The V gene is TRBV9, the J gene TRBJ2-6; D unclear. V was trimmed by 0 bases and J by 2 bases, leaving 0 bases between them. CDR3 length: 13 amino acids. Germline assignment: CDR1 SGDLS and CDR2 YYNGEE. DNA of the CDR3: TGTGCCAGCAGCGTAGCTGGGGCCAACGTCCTGACTTTC. Encoded protein: CASSVAGANVLTF.

The J gene is TRBJ2-1, the V gene TRBV4-2; D is undetermined. V gave up 1 base and J gave up 0 bases, with 10 bases separating them. The germline V gene has CDR1 LGHNA and CDR2 YNFKEQ. This CDR3 region has 16 residues. The CDR3 nucleotides are TGTGCCAGCAGCCAAGGGCTGGGCGACTCCTACAATGAGCAGTTCTTC. Protein: CASSQGLGDSYNEQFF.

The rearrangement links TRBV6-1 to TRBJ1-4; the D is unclear. Trimming stripped 3 bases from V and 8 bases from J, with 10 bases between. This CDR3 spans 13 amino acids. Germline V gene data show CDR1 as MNHNS and CDR2 as SASEGT. The CDR3 sequence: CASSETTGEKLFF. CDR3 DNA sequence: TGTGCCAGCAGTGAGACGACGGGGGAAAAACTGTTTTTT.